This entry lists 26 T cell receptor beta chains sequenced from one sample in a study of blood T cells in healthy people across ages. Alongside a J-beta primer mix, a sample-barcoded 5' primer served in a second PCR lasting about 7 to 11 cycles. A single record per CDR3 protein comes from TCRdb applying MiXCR to the 5' RACE reads. The repertoire includes 1.5 million to 2 million distinct CDR3 sequences, 40% to 55% of them detected once, and around 2.1% sits in the top ten. Sequenced sample: blood. The receptors derive from a woman aged 40 to 50 in good health.

This clonotype was observed a handful of times. The V gene is TRBV20-1, the J gene TRBJ2-1, with D unresolved. The CDR3 runs to 12 residues. Germline V gene sequence: CDR1 DFQATT, CDR2 SNEGSKA (reference sequence). V was shortened by 6 bases and J by 8 bases, with 14 bases between the two germline ends. The CDR3 nucleotides are TGCAGTGCCCCTGACCCCGGGCATGAGCAGTTCTTC. Encoded protein: CSAPDPGHEQFF.

With regard to this clonotype: Germline and junction disagree at one end, which may indicate a read error. The CDR3 loop reads CASSIAGRVTDTQYF. The CDR3 nucleotides are TGTGCCAGCAGTATAGCGGGTCGGGTCACAGATACGCAGTATTTT. This chain uses TRBV12-3 or TRBV12-4 with TRBJ2-3, with TRBD2 matching 7 bases. The CDR3 covers 15 residues.

The CDR3 nucleotides are TGTGCCAGCAGCCAAGTGACACTAAAGGCAGGGGAAGGCTACACCTTC. Its translation: CASSQVTLKAGEGYTF. The V gene is TRBV4-2, the J gene TRBJ1-2, with a weak D call TRBD1 (6 bases). Trimming pared 1 base from V and 8 bases from J, leaving 20 bases between. Germline V gives CDR1 LGHNA, CDR2 YNFKEQ. There are 16 residues in the CDR3.

This clonotype has only a few counts. The V and J genes are TRBV24-1 and TRBJ2-5; D possibly corresponds to TRBD2 (6 bases). Germline loops: CDR1 KGHDR, CDR2 SFDVKD. CDR3 size: 15 residues. V shed 5 bases and J shed 1 base, with 13 bases lying between them. The DNA of the CDR3 is TGTGCCACCAGTGTATCGCGGGGTGGCCAAGAGACCCAGTACTTC. It specifies CATSVSRGGQETQYF.

The chain carries TRBV6-5 and TRBJ2-1, with 11 bases lining up with TRBD2. This CDR3 is 16 amino acids long. CDR1 is MNHEY, CDR2 SVGAGI, per germline. With V trimmed by 5 bases and J by 7 bases, 10 bases remained unmatched. CDR3 in DNA: TGTGCCAGCAGTCGTAGCGGGGGGGCCCGTTTAAATGAGCAGTTCTTC. This translates into CASSRSGGARLNEQFF.

The chain recombines TRBV21-1 with TRBJ2-5; the D segment call TRBD1 is taken from the table without a DNA check. TRBV21-1 is tagged as a pseudogene. The length of the CDR3 is 17 residues. DNA for the CDR3: TGTGCCAGCAGCAAAGTATGGCAGGGACATGACCAAGAGACCCAGTACTTC. Translation gives CASSKVWQGHDQETQYF.

The genes are TRBV9 and TRBJ2-1, with a possible D match to TRBD1 (5 bases). The CDR3 is made up of 19 amino acids. Trimming removed 4 bases from V and 0 bases from J, with 23 bases in between. Per the germline V gene, CDR1 is SGDLS and CDR2 is YYNGEE. The CDR3 DNA reads as TGTGCCAGCAGCTTCCCAAGGGGATCCCAGGAGAGCTCCTACAATGAGCAGTTCTTC. It specifies CASSFPRGSQESSYNEQFF.

The genes are TRBV6-2 or TRBV6-3 and TRBJ2-3, with D possibly being TRBD2 (5 bases). The CDR3 runs to 14 residues. V dropped 2 bases and J dropped 6 bases, with 12 bases sitting between them. Germline V gene sequence: CDR1 MNHEY, CDR2 SVGEGT. The CDR3 reads CASSYVEGGDTQYF. The DNA for the CDR3 is TGTGCCAGCAGTTACGTAGAGGGTGGTGATACGCAGTATTTT.

By frequency in the sample, this clonotype is medium-sized (0.01 to 0.1%). DNA of the CDR3: TGCGCCAGCAGCGTTGTGGGTTTGCCAGCCTCCTACGAGCAGTACTTC. Translated: CASSVVGLPASYEQYF. V usage is TRBV5-1 and J usage is TRBJ2-7; no firm D call. CDR3 length: 16 amino acids. Germline V gives CDR1 SGHRS, CDR2 YFSETQ. Trimming removed 4 bases from V and 0 bases from J, with 17 bases in between. Filled out from reference TRBV5-1 and TRBJ2-7, the complete variable domain reads KAGVTQTPRYLIKTRGQQVTLSCSPISGHRSVSWYQQTPGQGLQFLFEYFSETQRNKGNFPGRFSGRQFSNSRSEMNVSTLELGDSALYLCASSVVGLPASYEQYFGPGTRLTVT.

With regard to this clonotype: No conserved phenylalanine or tryptophan ends this CDR3, so it is likely a read error. This sequence joins TRBV7-2 and TRBJ1-1, with no clear D. This CDR3 has 14 amino acids. The germline V gene has CDR1 SGHTA and CDR2 FQGNSA. V was clipped by 1 base and J by 0 bases, with 6 bases between them. CDR3 loop: CASSLEQMNTEAFV. The DNA of the CDR3 is TGTGCCAGCAGCTTAGAACAGATGAACACTGAAGCTTTCGTT.

J is TRBJ2-1 and V is TRBV24-1; 9 positions match TRBD2. V lost 0 bases, J lost 8 bases, and 7 bases stayed unmatched. The CDR3 length is 16 residues. The germline V gene encodes CDR1 KGHDR and CDR2 SFDVKD. CDR3 region: CATSDLLGGGADEQFF. CDR3 sequence (DNA): TGTGCCACCAGTGATTTGCTGGGCGGGGGGGCCGATGAGCAGTTCTTC.

The chain couples TRBV5-1 to TRBJ1-2; D is uncertain. Germline values: CDR1 SGHRS, CDR2 YFSETQ. The CDR3 is made up of 16 amino acids. The V end lost 0 bases, the J end lost 2 bases, and 14 bases lay between the germline ends. The CDR3 sequence is CASSLEYRALNYGYTF. In DNA, the CDR3 is TGCGCCAGCAGCTTGGAGTACCGGGCCTTAAACTATGGCTACACCTTC. The whole variable domain, filled in from reference TRBV5-1 and TRBJ1-2, reads KAGVTQTPRYLIKTRGQQVTLSCSPISGHRSVSWYQQTPGQGLQFLFEYFSETQRNKGNFPGRFSGRQFSNSRSEMNVSTLELGDSALYLCASSLEYRALNYGYTFGSGTRLTVV.

The chain employs TRBV18 and TRBJ2-1; D possibly corresponds to TRBD1 (5 bases). Trimming took off 4 bases at V and 7 bases at J, with 17 bases between the two ends. The CDR3 spans 15 residues. Germline assignment: CDR1 KGHSH and CDR2 LQKENI. CDR3 in amino acids: CASSHRSQGLNEQFF. The CDR3 nucleotides read TGTGCCAGCTCACATAGATCTCAGGGTCTGAATGAGCAGTTCTTC.

The chain is built from TRBV7-6 and TRBJ2-1, with D perhaps matching TRBD1 (6 bases). The CDR3 loop spans 15 amino acids. Trimming pared 4 bases from V and 5 bases from J, leaving 15 bases between. The germline gives CDR1 SGHVS, CDR2 FNYEAQ. CDR3 amino acids: CASSSAGARDNEQFF. The CDR3 bases are TGTGCCAGCAGCTCCGCAGGGGCCCGGGACAATGAGCAGTTCTTC.

The V gene is TRBV6-5, the J gene TRBJ1-2, with 7 bases fitting TRBD1. Germline trimming cut 10 bases from V and 4 bases from J; bases unmatched to any gene: 12. The CDR3 consists of 14 residues. Per the germline V gene, CDR1 is MNHEY and CDR2 is SVGAGI. CDR3: CAIKGGGSGYGYTF. CDR3 bases: TGTGCCATCAAAGGGGGCGGCTCGGGCTATGGCTACACCTTC.

The J gene is TRBJ2-7, the V gene TRBV7-2; no clear D gene. The CDR3 loop spans 13 amino acids. Germline CDR1 SGHTA, CDR2 FQGNSA. V was shortened by 1 base and J by 8 bases, with 12 bases between the two germline ends. For the CDR3, the DNA is TGTGCCAGCAGCTTAGAACGCAGCCACCAGCAGTACTTC. Its translation is CASSLERSHQQYF.

This clonotype was seen more than once but under ten times. This chain joins TRBV5-4 and TRBJ2-6; D possibly corresponds to TRBD2 (7 bases). The V gene's germline CDR1 is SGHNT and CDR2 YYREEE (reference sequence). The V gene lost 6 bases and the J gene lost 2 bases, with 15 bases spanning the gap. The CDR3 is made up of 16 amino acids. CDR3 sequence reads: CASTGFGGPGANVLTF. In DNA form, the CDR3 reads TGTGCCAGCACCGGGTTCGGGGGGCCTGGGGCCAACGTCCTGACTTTC.

The chain combines TRBV7-9 with TRBJ2-7; weak D call: TRBD2 (5 bases). The germline gives CDR1 SEHNR, CDR2 FQNEAQ (reference sequence). With 7 bases removed from V and 6 bases from J, the gap between germline ends came to 10 bases. This CDR3 has 11 residues. CDR3 region: CASTLGVEQYF. DNA for the CDR3: TGTGCCAGCACCCTCGGGGTCGAGCAGTACTTC.

This clonotype appeared a few times. The chain uses TRBV11-2 and TRBJ2-6, with TRBD1 matching over 7 bases. Germline values: CDR1 SGHAT, CDR2 FQNNGV. The CDR3 runs 18 residues. The V and J ends lost 6 bases and 0 bases, in that order; junction bases with no gene match: 11. CDR3 nucleotide sequence: TGTGCCAGCAGTTCCTCCGGGACAGCTCGCTCTGGGGCCAACGTCCTGACTTTC. It yields the protein CASSSSGTARSGANVLTF. The full variable domain, completed using reference TRBV11-2 and TRBJ2-6, is EAGVAQSPRYKIIEKRQSVAFWCNPISGHATLYWYQQILGQGPKLLIQFQNNGVVDDSQLPKDRFSAERLKGVDSTLKIQPAKLEDSAVYLCASSSSGTARSGANVLTFGAGSRLTVL.

This clonotype was picked up many times. The gene calls are TRBV20-1 and TRBJ1-5; 7 nucleotides align to TRBD1. The germline V gene encodes CDR1 DFQATT and CDR2 SNEGSKA (reference sequence). CDR3 size: 17 residues. The V segment lost 4 bases and the J segment 0 bases; nucleotides outside the gene matches: 12. The CDR3 bases are TGCAGTGCTAAGGCGTGGTACAGGGGCCGTAGCAATCAGCCCCAGCATTTT. Amino acids: CSAKAWYRGRSNQPQHF.

V usage is TRBV7-2 and J usage is TRBJ2-1, with 10 positions matching TRBD2. The CDR3 runs to 16 residues. Germline V gene data show CDR1 as SGHTA and CDR2 as FQGNSA. Germline trimming cut 5 bases from V and 7 bases from J; bases unmatched to any gene: 11. The CDR3 sequence is CASSPLSGGAWNEQFF. As DNA, the CDR3 is TGTGCCAGCAGCCCATTAAGCGGGGGGGCTTGGAATGAGCAGTTCTTC.

J is TRBJ2-2 and V is TRBV7-9; 10 bases align to TRBD1. Germline CDR1 and CDR2: SEHNR and FQNEAQ (reference sequence). The CDR3 totals 16 residues. With 2 bases clipped from V and 5 bases from J, the junction kept 5 bases outside the gene matches. CDR3: CASSLRDRGHTGELFF. For the CDR3, the DNA is TGTGCCAGCAGCTTAAGGGACAGGGGTCATACCGGGGAGCTGTTTTTT.

A few counts support this clonotype. The chain combines TRBV29-1 with TRBJ2-3; D is unclear. The V and J ends lost 1 base and 6 bases respectively, with 20 bases between them. The CDR3 contains 16 residues. Germline assignment: CDR1 SQVTM and CDR2 ANQGSEA. The CDR3 spells CSVEGRPTHTRDTQYF. CDR3 coding DNA: TGCAGCGTTGAAGGACGGCCCACCCACACACGGGATACGCAGTATTTT.

The chain couples TRBV7-8 to TRBJ1-2, with 8 nucleotides matching TRBD1. V dropped 8 bases and J dropped 6; count of bases not matched to a gene: 8. Germline CDR1 reads SGHVS; CDR2 reads FQNEAQ. The CDR3 extends over 13 amino acids. Here the CDR3 reads CASGSPGGHGYTF. DNA of the CDR3: TGTGCCAGCGGAAGTCCAGGGGGCCATGGCTACACCTTC.

The rearrangement uses TRBV20-1 and TRBJ2-6; no clear D gene. Trimming shortened V by 0 bases and J by 0 bases, and 15 bases separated the two germline ends. The germline V gene has CDR1 DFQATT and CDR2 SNEGSKA (reference sequence). The CDR3 runs to 18 residues. CDR3 in DNA: TGCAGTGCTAGAGATTATCGATTCGAAGGCTCTGGGGCCAACGTCCTGACTTTC. Residues: CSARDYRFEGSGANVLTF.

The chain links TRBV5-6 to TRBJ1-5, with D hard to call. Germline V gene sequence: CDR1 SGHDT, CDR2 YYEEEE. The CDR3 sequence is 14 residues long. V lost 2 bases and J lost 4, with 10 bases in between. In DNA form, the CDR3 reads TGTGCCAGCAGCTTTGTTACAGTGAATCAGCCCCAGCATTTT. This codes for CASSFVTVNQPQHF.